This is a list of T cell receptor beta chains from one sample in a study of PD-1 blockade in classical Hodgkin lymphoma. Method: immunoSEQ multiplex PCR; TCRdb's copy keeps in-frame clones and lacks some. In the table there are 45,000 or so clones, roughly 73% of which are singletons. The sequencing here drew on peripheral blood mononuclear cells (PBMCs), taken before the fourth cycle of nivolumab. The receptors here all came from a human donor with classical Hodgkin lymphoma. The CDR3 runs from the conserved cysteine through the conserved F or W.

V	CDR3
TRBV4-3	CASSQGQGNLRDTQYF
TRBV6-5	CASSRTRTGGELFF
TRBV28	CASRGTVKLPQHF
TRBV28	CASRPRDRATQPQHF
TRBV27	CASKVGAGGNTIYF
TRBV4-2	CASSPWLGGTETQYF
TRBV4-3	CASSRDTLGYTF
TRBV5-4	CASSNPGTPANYGYTF
TRBV5-6	CASSWWQGTGELFF
TRBV19	CATGSYNSPLHF
TRBV6-1	CASSDGGGTDTQYF
TRBV7-6	CASSLNEGQGSGELFF
TRBV5-8	CASSLAQGGSYEQYF
TRBV4-3	CASSQDYGTGAGEKLFF
TRBV18	CASSPGGDGYTF
TRBV7-7	CASSLGRTGELFF
TRBV7-8	CASSLPRTGGDEKLFF
TRBV5-1	CASSSQGNTEAFF
TRBV2	CASIMWSTDTQYF
TRBV5-1	CASSLASNQPQHF
TRBV5-4	CASSLTGFENGYTF
TRBV11-3	CASSFMSRSEAFF
TRBV12-5	CASGTRLSGGTEAFF
TRBV7-2	CASSLVSGGAGELFF
TRBV19	CASGTGGIPYEQYF
TRBV11-1	CASSGEVDTEAFF
TRBV27	CASSSRGGAGPKNQPQHF
TRBV7-9	CASSLALDRGQKQYF
TRBV5-1	CASSWTTDTQYF